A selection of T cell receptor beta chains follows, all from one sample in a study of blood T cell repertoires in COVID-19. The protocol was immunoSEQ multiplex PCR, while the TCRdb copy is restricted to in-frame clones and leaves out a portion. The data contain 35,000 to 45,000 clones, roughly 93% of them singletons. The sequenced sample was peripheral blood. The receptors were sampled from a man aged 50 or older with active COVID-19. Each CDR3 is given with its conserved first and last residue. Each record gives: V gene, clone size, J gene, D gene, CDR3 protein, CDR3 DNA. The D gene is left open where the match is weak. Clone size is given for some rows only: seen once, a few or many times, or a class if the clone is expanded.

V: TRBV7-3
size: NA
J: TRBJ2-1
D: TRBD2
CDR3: CASSFYTSGRAIEQFF
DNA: TGTGCCAGCAGCTTCTACACTAGCGGGAGGGCCATTGAGCAGTTCTTC

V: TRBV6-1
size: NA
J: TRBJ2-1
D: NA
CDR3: CASSDSVVSSYNEQFF
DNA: TGTGCCAGCAGTGATTCTGTGGTGAGCTCCTACAATGAGCAGTTCTTC

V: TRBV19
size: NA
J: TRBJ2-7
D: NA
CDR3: CASSIQASSYEQYF
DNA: TGTGCCAGTAGTATCCAGGCCAGCTCCTACGAGCAGTACTTC

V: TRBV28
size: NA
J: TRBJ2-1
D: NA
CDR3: CASSPTGALGNEQFF
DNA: TGTGCCAGCAGTCCGACAGGAGCGTTGGGAAATGAGCAGTTCTTC

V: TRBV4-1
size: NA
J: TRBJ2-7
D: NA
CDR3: CASSQDHTYEQYF
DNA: TGCGCCAGCAGCCAAGATCACACCTACGAGCAGTACTTC

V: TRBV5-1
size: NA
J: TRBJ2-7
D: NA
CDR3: CASSPNTGSAYEQYF
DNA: TGCGCCAGCAGCCCCAATACAGGGTCGGCCTACGAGCAGTACTTC

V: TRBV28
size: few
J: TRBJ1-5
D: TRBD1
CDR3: CASRPPTGGNQPQHF
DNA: TGTGCCAGCAGGCCCCCTACAGGGGGCAATCAGCCCCAGCATTTT

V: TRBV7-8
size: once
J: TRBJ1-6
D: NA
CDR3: CASSLGGFRVQDSPLHF
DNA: TGTGCCAGCAGCTTAGGGGGTTTTAGGGTACAGGATTCACCCCTCCACTTT

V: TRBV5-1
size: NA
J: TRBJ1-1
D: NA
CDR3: CASSLAGGNTEAFF
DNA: TGCGCCAGCAGCTTGGCCGGGGGGAACACTGAAGCTTTCTTT

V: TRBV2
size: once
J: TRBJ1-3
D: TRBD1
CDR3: CASRGQLSGNTIYF
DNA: TGTGCCAGCAGGGGACAGCTCTCTGGAAACACCATATATTTT

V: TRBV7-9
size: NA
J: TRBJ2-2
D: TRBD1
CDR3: CASSLQTGRATGELFF
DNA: TGTGCCAGCAGCTTACAGACAGGGCGGGCCACCGGGGAGCTGTTTTTT

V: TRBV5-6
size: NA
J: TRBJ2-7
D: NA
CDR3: CASSFLSGEGEQYF
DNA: TGTGCCAGCAGCTTTTTATCGGGAGAGGGCGAGCAGTACTTC

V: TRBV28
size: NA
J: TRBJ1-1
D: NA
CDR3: CATQVPPSNTEAFF
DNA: TGTGCCACCCAGGTCCCACCGTCGAACACTGAAGCTTTCTTT

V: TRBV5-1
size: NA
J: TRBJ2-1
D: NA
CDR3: CASSLGGEGYNEQFF
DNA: TGCGCCAGCAGCCTCGGGGGAGAAGGGTACAATGAGCAGTTCTTC

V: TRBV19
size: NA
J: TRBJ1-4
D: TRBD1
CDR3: CASIPGQGNEKLFF
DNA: TGTGCCAGCATCCCGGGACAGGGCAACGAAAAACTGTTTTTT

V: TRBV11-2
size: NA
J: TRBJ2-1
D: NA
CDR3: CASSLAGSSSYNEQFF
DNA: TGTGCCAGCAGCTTAGCGGGGAGTAGCTCCTACAATGAGCAGTTCTTC

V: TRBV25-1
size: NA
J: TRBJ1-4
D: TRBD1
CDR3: CASSESWTGHNEKLFF
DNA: TGTGCCAGCAGTGAATCTTGGACAGGGCATAATGAAAAACTGTTTTTT

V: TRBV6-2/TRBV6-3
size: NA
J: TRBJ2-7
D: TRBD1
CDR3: CASSPRDSPYEQYF
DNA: TGTGCCAGCAGCCCTCGGGACAGTCCCTACGAGCAGTACTTC

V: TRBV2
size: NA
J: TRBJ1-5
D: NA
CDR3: CASGQGSNQPQHF
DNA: TGTGCCAGCGGCCAGGGTAGCAATCAGCCCCAGCATTTT

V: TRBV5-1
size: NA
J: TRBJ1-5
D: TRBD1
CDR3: CASSSGQGGQPQHF
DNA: TGCGCCAGCAGCTCCGGACAGGGAGGCCAGCCCCAGCATTTT

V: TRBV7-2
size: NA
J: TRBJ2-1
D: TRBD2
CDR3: CASSLTSGRAQGEQFF
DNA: TGTGCCAGCAGCTTGACTAGCGGGAGGGCCCAGGGTGAGCAGTTCTTC

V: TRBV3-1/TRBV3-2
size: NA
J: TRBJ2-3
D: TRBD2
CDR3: CASSRGGTSTDTQYF
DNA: TGTGCCAGCAGCCGCGGGGGAACTAGCACAGATACGCAGTATTTT

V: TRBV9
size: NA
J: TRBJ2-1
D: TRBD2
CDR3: CASSVGSGSDNEQFF
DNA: TGTGCCAGCAGCGTAGGTAGCGGGAGTGATAATGAGCAGTTCTTC

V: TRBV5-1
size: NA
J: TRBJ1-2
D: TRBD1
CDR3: CASSLTQGAQRPNYGYTF
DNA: TGCGCCAGCAGCTTGACACAGGGGGCGCAGCGGCCCAACTATGGCTACACCTTC

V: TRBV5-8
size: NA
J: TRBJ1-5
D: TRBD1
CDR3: CASSNINRGNQPQHF
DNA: TGTGCCAGCAGCAATATTAACAGGGGGAATCAGCCCCAGCATTTT

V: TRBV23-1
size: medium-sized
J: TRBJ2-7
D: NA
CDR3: CASSHNRRPYEQYF
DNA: TGCGCCAGCAGTCATAACAGGCGGCCCTACGAGCAGTACTTC

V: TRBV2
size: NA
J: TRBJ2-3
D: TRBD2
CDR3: CASSVRGGSRGFTDTQYF
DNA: TGTGCCAGCAGTGTTAGAGGCGGGAGTCGCGGATTCACAGATACGCAGTATTTT